Listed here are 22 T cell receptor beta chains from one sample, sequenced in a study of T-cell reconstitution after alpha-beta-depleted transplantation in children. TCRbeta library construction was performed incorporating unique molecular identifiers. TCRdb reanalysed the PCR reads using MiXCR and keeps one entry per CDR3 protein. The sample lists about 460,000 distinct CDR3 sequences; about 10% were seen once. This sample comprised PBMCs, obtained before TCRalphabeta/CD19-depleted stem cell transplant. The receptor set was obtained from a child aged 2-15 years with inherited bone marrow failure, due to receive a stem cell transplant.

Many counts were recorded for this clonotype. The chain employs TRBV12-3 or TRBV12-4 and TRBJ2-1; 8 bases match TRBD2. This CDR3 region has 16 residues. Germline trimming cut 1 base from V and 2 bases from J; bases unmatched to any gene: 4. CDR3 sequence reads: CASSLGSGSPYNEQFF. The CDR3, as DNA: TGTGCCAGCAGTTTAGGGAGCGGGAGCCCCTACAATGAGCAGTTCTTC.

The table lists this clonotype with many counts. This chain uses TRBV7-9 with TRBJ1-2; the D is unclear. The CDR3 runs 14 residues. Trimming pared 4 bases from V and 8 bases from J, leaving 17 bases between. From germline, CDR1 is SEHNR and CDR2 FQNEAQ (reference sequence). CDR3 sequence: CASSSRGGWRGYTF. In nucleotides, the CDR3 is TGTGCCAGCAGCTCCCGCGGAGGGTGGAGGGGCTACACCTTC.

This clonotype has only a few counts. The chain links TRBV4-3 to TRBJ2-7; no definite D call. V was trimmed by 0 bases and J by 2 bases, leaving 8 bases between them. The CDR3 totals 14 residues. Per the germline V gene, CDR1 is LGHNA and CDR2 is YSLEER. The DNA of the CDR3 is TGCGCCAGCAGCCAAGATCCAGATACCTACGAGCAGTACTTC. It yields the protein CASSQDPDTYEQYF.

Worth noting for this clonotype: A much larger clone lies a single base off, so this may be a read error. The CDR3 does not end in the conserved phenylalanine or tryptophan, so this is likely a read error. This rearrangement joins TRBV29-1 to TRBJ2-5; D possibly corresponds to TRBD2 (6 bases). The germline V gene has CDR1 SQVTM and CDR2 ANQGSEA. This CDR3 region has 14 residues. V lost 4 bases and J 2 bases, leaving 14 bases between the germline ends. The DNA for the CDR3 is TGCAGCGTTGCCCTAGCGCCCAGTCAAGAGACCCAGTACCTC. Translated, it gives CSVALAPSQETQYL.

This clonotype was detected many times. This chain connects TRBV7-9 to TRBJ2-5, with no clear D. This CDR3 has 15 amino acids. With 0 bases removed from V and 9 bases from J, the gap between germline ends came to 17 bases. Germline values: CDR1 SEHNR, CDR2 FQNEAQ (reference sequence). The CDR3 DNA reads as TGTGCCAGCAGCTTAGCTGGCCCCGCGGTTCAGGCCCAGTACTTC. It translates to CASSLAGPAVQAQYF.

A word on this clonotype: A junction end diverges from the germline sequence, so it may reflect a read error. The CDR3 protein is CASSLGAGEAF. DNA for the CDR3: TGTGCCAGCAGCTTGGGGGCAGGGGAAGCCTTC. The chain joins TRBV5-6 to TRBJ1-2; D might be TRBD1 (6 bases). CDR1 is SGHDT and CDR2 is YYEEEE in the germline V gene. This CDR3 has 11 residues.

This clonotype occurred many times. This chain joins TRBV15 and TRBJ2-7, with 8 bases aligning to TRBD2. The CDR3 is made up of 15 amino acids. Germline lookup yields CDR1 LNHNV and CDR2 YYDKDF (reference sequence). With 0 bases clipped from V and 5 bases from J, the junction kept 6 bases outside the gene matches. CDR3 coding DNA: TGTGCCACCAGCAGAGAAGCGGGAGCTCGCCACGAGCAGTACTTC. Translation: CATSREAGARHEQYF.

This clonotype was counted only a few times. This sequence joins TRBV20-1 and TRBJ2-7, with D unclear. Trimming cost V 0 bases and J 5 bases, with 14 bases left between them. CDR3 length: 14 residues. Germline lookup yields CDR1 DFQATT and CDR2 SNEGSKA (reference sequence). CDR3 region: CSARDRNQYHEQYF. CDR3 in DNA: TGCAGTGCTAGAGATCGGAATCAATACCACGAGCAGTACTTC.

This clonotype was seen only a few times. The V and J genes are TRBV12-3 or TRBV12-4 and TRBJ2-7; 8 nucleotides match TRBD1. This CDR3 is 14 amino acids long. After removal of 6 bases from V and 6 bases from J, the junction contained 10 bases not matched to a gene. The CDR3 DNA reads as TGTGCCAGCAGACAGGGGGGCCCTGGGCCCGAGCAGTACTTC. Its protein product is CASRQGGPGPEQYF.

This clonotype has a count of ten or more. The chain carries TRBV6-2 or TRBV6-3 and TRBJ2-1, with D possibly TRBD1 on 5 matching bases. The CDR3 is made up of 15 amino acids. The V and J ends lost 3 bases and 6 bases respectively, with 15 bases between them. Germline V gene sequence: CDR1 MNHEY, CDR2 SVGEGT. The CDR3 here is CASSYREQGPNEQFF. CDR3 DNA sequence: TGTGCCAGCAGTTATAGAGAGCAGGGCCCCAATGAGCAGTTCTTC.

There are many counts of this clonotype. The chain is built from TRBV27 and TRBJ2-3; no clear D gene. This CDR3 comprises 16 residues. The germline V and J ends were trimmed by 2 bases and 0 bases, with 12 bases remaining between them. Germline V gene data show CDR1 as MNHEY and CDR2 as SMNVEV (reference sequence). The CDR3 DNA follows: TGTGCCAGCAGTTTAGGAATCCGCATGAGCACAGATACGCAGTATTTT. It specifies CASSLGIRMSTDTQYF.

CDR3 bases: TGTGCCAGCAGTTACTCGAGGGACAGGGAGGTGAACACTGAAGCTTTCTTT. This encodes CASSYSRDREVNTEAFF. The genes are TRBV6-5 and TRBJ1-1; 9 bases align to TRBD1. Trimming took 0 bases from V and 0 from J; bases not matched to a gene: 5. Germline CDR1 and CDR2: MNHEY and SVGAGI. The CDR3 length is 17 residues.

This clonotype appeared many times. The junction departs from germline at one end; a sequencing error may be responsible. This chain joins TRBV3-1 and TRBJ2-7, with 9 bases identical to TRBD2. CDR1 and CDR2 from the germline V gene are LGHDT and YNNKEL (reference sequence). The CDR3 runs 13 residues. The CDR3 spells CASSQERLAEPLF. CDR3 DNA: TGTGCCAGCAGCCAAGAGAGACTAGCGGAGCCACTATTC.

There are many counts of this clonotype. The chain has TRBV9 and TRBJ2-1, with 9 nucleotides matching TRBD2. The germline V gene has CDR1 SGDLS and CDR2 YYNGEE. With V trimmed by 3 bases and J by 2 bases, 0 bases remained unmatched. The CDR3 extends over 14 amino acids. CDR3: CASSGLAAYNEQFF. CDR3 in DNA: TGTGCCAGCAGCGGACTAGCGGCCTACAATGAGCAGTTCTTC.

This clonotype was observed a handful of times. The rearrangement uses TRBV29-1 and TRBJ2-1; D uncertain. This CDR3 is 14 amino acids long. V lost 3 bases and J 7 bases, leaving 16 bases between the germline ends. Germline lookup yields CDR1 SQVTM and CDR2 ANQGSEA. CDR3 coding DNA: TGCAGCGTTGATGGGGTCCTCGAGTGGAATGAGCAGTTCTTC. Amino acids: CSVDGVLEWNEQFF.

This sequence joins TRBV6-2 or TRBV6-3 and TRBJ2-7; 8 bases are shared with TRBD2. The germline gives CDR1 MNHEY, CDR2 SVGEGT. The CDR3 is 13 amino acids. V dropped 6 bases and J dropped 3; count of bases not matched to a gene: 4. The CDR3 region is CASRAGTSYEQYF. In DNA, the CDR3 is TGTGCCAGCAGGGCCGGGACTAGCTACGAGCAGTACTTC.

The table lists this clonotype with many counts. The V and J genes are TRBV12-3 or TRBV12-4 and TRBJ1-3; D call uncertain. The CDR3 loop spans 16 amino acids. V was trimmed by 0 bases and J by 1 base, leaving 10 bases between them. CDR3 protein: CASSLAGTLSGNTIYF. In nucleotides, the CDR3 is TGTGCCAGCAGTTTAGCGGGCACACTATCTGGAAACACCATATATTTT.

This clonotype was detected ten times or more. The V gene is TRBV29-1, the J gene TRBJ2-5; TRBD1 aligns across 7 bases. Germline lookup yields CDR1 SQVTM and CDR2 ANQGSEA. V dropped 6 bases and J dropped 4; count of bases not matched to a gene: 20. The CDR3 loop spans 17 amino acids. CDR3 DNA: TGCAGCGTCGGAACTCCGTCAGGGGGTTTTGATGGAGAGACCCAGTACTTC. Translated: CSVGTPSGGFDGETQYF. The variable domain in full, completed from reference TRBV29-1 and TRBJ2-5, reads SAVISQKPSRDICQRGTSLTIQCQVDSQVTMMFWYRQQPGQSLTLIATANQGSEATYESGFVIDKFPISRPNLTFSTLTVSNMSPEDSSIYLCSVGTPSGGFDGETQYFGPGTRLLVL.

The chain combines TRBV5-1 with TRBJ2-1; the match to TRBD2 covers 8 bases. Germline V gene lookup returns CDR1 SGHRS and CDR2 YFSETQ. Germline trimming cut 2 bases from V and 4 bases from J; bases unmatched to any gene: 2. This CDR3 has 14 residues. The DNA for the CDR3 is TGCGCCAGCAGCTTTAGCGGGGATTACAATGAGCAGTTCTTC. Protein product: CASSFSGDYNEQFF.

The chain is built from TRBV5-6 and TRBJ1-5; the match to TRBD1 covers 7 bases. This CDR3 has 14 amino acids. The V and J ends lost 3 bases and 6 bases, in that order; junction bases with no gene match: 6. Germline V lookup: CDR1 SGHDT, CDR2 YYEEEE. The CDR3 is CASSSRTGAQPQHF. CDR3 bases: TGTGCCAGCAGCTCTCGGACAGGCGCTCAGCCCCAGCATTTT.

There are many counts of this clonotype. This sequence joins TRBV4-3 and TRBJ1-2; D may be TRBD1 (6 bases). V was clipped by 0 bases and J by 3 bases, with 14 bases between them. Germline lookup yields CDR1 LGHNA and CDR2 YSLEER. The CDR3 contains 16 residues. CDR3 sequence (DNA): TGCGCCAGCAGCCAAGAGTTCGGGGGCCCCTACTATGGCTACACCTTC. Protein sequence: CASSQEFGGPYYGYTF.

This clonotype showed up many times. V is TRBV5-6 and J is TRBJ2-1; TRBD2 matches at 13 bases. The germline V gene encodes CDR1 SGHDT and CDR2 YYEEEE. CDR3 length equals 15 residues. J gave up 7 bases and V 4 bases, and 5 bases lay outside the gene matches. The chain's CDR3 is CASSDLGLAGNEQFF. CDR3 DNA: TGTGCCAGCAGCGACCTGGGACTAGCGGGAAATGAGCAGTTCTTC.